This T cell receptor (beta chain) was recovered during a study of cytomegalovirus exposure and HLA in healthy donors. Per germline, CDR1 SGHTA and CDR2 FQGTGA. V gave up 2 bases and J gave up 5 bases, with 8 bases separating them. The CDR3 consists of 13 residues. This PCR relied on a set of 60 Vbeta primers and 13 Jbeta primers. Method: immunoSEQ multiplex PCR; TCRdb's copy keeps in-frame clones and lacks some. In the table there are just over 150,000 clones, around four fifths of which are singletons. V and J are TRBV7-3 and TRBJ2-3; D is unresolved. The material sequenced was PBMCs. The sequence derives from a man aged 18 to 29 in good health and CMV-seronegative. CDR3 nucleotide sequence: TGTGCCAGCAGCTTAGTATATAAAGATACGCAGTATTTT. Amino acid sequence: CASSLVYKDTQYF.